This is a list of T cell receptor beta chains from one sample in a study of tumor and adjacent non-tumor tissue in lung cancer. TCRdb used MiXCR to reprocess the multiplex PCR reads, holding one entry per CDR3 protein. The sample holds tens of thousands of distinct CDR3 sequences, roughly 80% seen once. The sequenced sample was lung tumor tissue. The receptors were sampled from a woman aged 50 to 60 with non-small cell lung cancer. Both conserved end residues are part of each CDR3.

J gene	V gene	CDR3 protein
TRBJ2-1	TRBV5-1	CASSLGTYNEQFF
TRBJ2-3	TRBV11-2	CAGSLDKGLASTDTQYF
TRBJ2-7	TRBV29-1	CSVRIRDSGYYEQYF
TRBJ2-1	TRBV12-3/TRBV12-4	CAGGMTDGSGEQFF
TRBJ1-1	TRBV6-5	CARRELGVSTEAFF
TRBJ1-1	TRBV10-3	CAISDGVSETFF
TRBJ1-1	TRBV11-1	CASSLGGESTEAFF
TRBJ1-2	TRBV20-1	CSAKNRDRVYTF
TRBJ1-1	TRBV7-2	CASSSQGTGNTEAFF
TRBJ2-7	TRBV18	CASSPTGGYEQYF
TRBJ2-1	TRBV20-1	CNARDGLAPSSYNGQFF
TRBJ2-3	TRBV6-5	CVRLELDTQYF
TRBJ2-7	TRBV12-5	CASGLVPPGQGSEQYF
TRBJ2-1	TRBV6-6	CVSSYFAGMAATFYNEQFF
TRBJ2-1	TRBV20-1	CSASGGNTRNEQFF
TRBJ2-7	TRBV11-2	CASSPSREQYF
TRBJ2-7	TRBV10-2	CAGGEEGYEQYF
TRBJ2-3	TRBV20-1	CSARSGAVNTRHF
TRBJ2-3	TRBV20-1	CSARHAKRLEGRSDTQYF
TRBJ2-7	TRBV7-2	CACSLASGSYERYF
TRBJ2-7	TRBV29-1	CRVGDISYEQYF
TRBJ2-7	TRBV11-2	CGSRLRVLAVSEEQYF
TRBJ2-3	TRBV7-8	CASSYRLAGSTDTQYF
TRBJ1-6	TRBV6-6	CTSRDNSLLHF
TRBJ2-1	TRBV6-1	CTNRILAGSYNEQFF
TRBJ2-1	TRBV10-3	CAISGSVGHSEQFF